This entry lists 4 T cell receptor beta chains sequenced from one sample in a study of shared clonotypes between healthy human individuals. Sequenced by immunoSEQ multiplex PCR; TCRdb stores in-frame clones only, minus some. The sample lists over 850,000 clones, 75% to 80% occurring once. Sequences were obtained from memory CD4+ T cells from PBMCs. Subset reported: CD45RA-negative fraction. These receptors originate from a man aged 18 to 30 in good health. Some clones in this sample may be carry-over from other donors' samples.

J is TRBJ2-5 and V is TRBV30; 7 nucleotides align to TRBD1. The end of the DNA aligns better with TRBJ2-7, so the J call may be wrong. The CDR3 is 12 residues long. Germline V gene sequence: CDR1 GTSNPN, CDR2 SVGIG (reference sequence). CDR3 amino acids: CAWRRTGHEQYF. The CDR3 DNA reads as TGTGCCTGGAGAAGGACAGGACACGAGCAGTACTTC.

V usage is TRBV15 and J usage is TRBJ1-2; D call uncertain. CDR1 is LNHNV and CDR2 is YYDKDF in the germline V gene (reference sequence). This CDR3 has 15 amino acids. V was clipped by 0 bases and J by 7 bases, with 15 bases between them. The CDR3 reads CATSRDPGTVSGYTF. For the CDR3, the DNA is TGTGCCACCAGCAGAGATCCCGGAACCGTGAGTGGCTACACCTTC.

This clone was found once. The chain employs TRBV19 and TRBJ1-2; no clear D. V was cut by 3 bases and J by 1 base, with 18 bases left in between. Germline CDR1 and CDR2: LNHDA and SQIVND (reference sequence). The CDR3 contains 17 residues. The CDR3 DNA follows: TGTGCCAGTAGTATGTCCCTCCGGGCCGACATTAACTATGGCTACACCTTC. Translating gives CASSMSLRADINYGYTF.

V is TRBV5-4 and J is TRBJ2-1, with D uncertain. CDR1 SGHNT and CDR2 YYREEE come from the germline V gene (reference sequence). V gave up 3 bases and J gave up 7 bases, with 11 bases separating them. The CDR3 has 13 residues. This CDR3 reads CASSYPFGNEQFF. The DNA for the CDR3 is TGTGCCAGCAGCTACCCCTTCGGGAATGAGCAGTTCTTC.